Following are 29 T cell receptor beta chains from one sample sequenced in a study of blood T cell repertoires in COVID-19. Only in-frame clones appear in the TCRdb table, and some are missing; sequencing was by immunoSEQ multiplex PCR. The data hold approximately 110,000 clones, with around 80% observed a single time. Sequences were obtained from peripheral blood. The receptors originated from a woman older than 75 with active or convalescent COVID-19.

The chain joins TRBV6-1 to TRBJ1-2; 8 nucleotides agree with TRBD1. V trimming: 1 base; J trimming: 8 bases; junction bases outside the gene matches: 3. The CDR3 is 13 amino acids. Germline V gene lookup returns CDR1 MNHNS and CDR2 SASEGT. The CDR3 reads CASSEDRGGGYTF. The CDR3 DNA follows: TGTGCCAGCAGTGAAGACAGGGGGGGAGGCTACACCTTC.

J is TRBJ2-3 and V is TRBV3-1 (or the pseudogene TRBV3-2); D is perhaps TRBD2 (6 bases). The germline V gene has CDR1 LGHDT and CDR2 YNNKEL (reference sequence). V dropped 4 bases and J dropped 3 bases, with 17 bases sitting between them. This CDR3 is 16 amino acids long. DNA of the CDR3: TGTGCCAGCAGCCTGGCGGGAAAGACGTCAACAGATACGCAGTATTTT. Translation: CASSLAGKTSTDTQYF.

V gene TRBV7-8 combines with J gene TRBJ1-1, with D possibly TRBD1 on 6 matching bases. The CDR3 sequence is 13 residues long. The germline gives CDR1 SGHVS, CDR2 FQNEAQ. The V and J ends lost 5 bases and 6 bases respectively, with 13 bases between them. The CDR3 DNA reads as TGTGCCAGCAGCGTGAGGAAGGGGGCTGAAGCTTTCTTT. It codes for CASSVRKGAEAFF.

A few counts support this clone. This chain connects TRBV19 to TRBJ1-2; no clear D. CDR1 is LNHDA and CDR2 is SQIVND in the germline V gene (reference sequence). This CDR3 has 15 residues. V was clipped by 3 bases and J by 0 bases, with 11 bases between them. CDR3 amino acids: CASSIRRATNYGYTF. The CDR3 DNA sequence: TGTGCCAGTAGTATTAGGAGGGCCACTAACTATGGCTACACCTTC.

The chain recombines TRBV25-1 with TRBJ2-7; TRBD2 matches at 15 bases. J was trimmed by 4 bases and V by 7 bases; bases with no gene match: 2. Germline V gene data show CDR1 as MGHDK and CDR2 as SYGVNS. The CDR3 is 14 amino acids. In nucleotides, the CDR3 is TGTGCCAGCACTGGGACTAGCGGGAGGTACGAGCAGTACTTC. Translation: CASTGTSGRYEQYF.

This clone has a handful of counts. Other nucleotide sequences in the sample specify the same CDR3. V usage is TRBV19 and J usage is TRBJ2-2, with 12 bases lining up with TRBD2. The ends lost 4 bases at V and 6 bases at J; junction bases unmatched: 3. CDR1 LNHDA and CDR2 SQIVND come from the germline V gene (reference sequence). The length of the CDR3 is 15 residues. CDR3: CASSTRLAGAGELFF. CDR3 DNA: TGTGCCAGTAGTACCCGACTAGCGGGAGCCGGGGAGCTGTTTTTT.

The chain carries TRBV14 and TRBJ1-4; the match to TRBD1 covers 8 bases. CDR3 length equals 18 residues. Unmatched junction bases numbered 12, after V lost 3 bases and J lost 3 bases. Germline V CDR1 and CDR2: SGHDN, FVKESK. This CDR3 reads CASSHLQGVLGANEKLFF. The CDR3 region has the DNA TGTGCCAGCAGCCACCTACAGGGGGTATTGGGAGCTAATGAAAAACTGTTTTTT.

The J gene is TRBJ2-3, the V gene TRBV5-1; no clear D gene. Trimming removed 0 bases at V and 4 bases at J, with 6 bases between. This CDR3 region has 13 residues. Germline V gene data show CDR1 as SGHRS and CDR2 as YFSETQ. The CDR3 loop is CASSLGSADTQYF. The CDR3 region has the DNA TGCGCCAGCAGCTTGGGTAGTGCAGATACGCAGTATTTT.

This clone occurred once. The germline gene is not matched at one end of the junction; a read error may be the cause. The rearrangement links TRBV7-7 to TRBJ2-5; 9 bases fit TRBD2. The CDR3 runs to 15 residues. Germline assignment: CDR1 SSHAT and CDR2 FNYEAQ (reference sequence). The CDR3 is CASSLALAGPTTQYF. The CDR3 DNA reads TGTGCTAGCAGCTTAGCCCTAGCGGGGCCCACGACCCAGTACTTC.

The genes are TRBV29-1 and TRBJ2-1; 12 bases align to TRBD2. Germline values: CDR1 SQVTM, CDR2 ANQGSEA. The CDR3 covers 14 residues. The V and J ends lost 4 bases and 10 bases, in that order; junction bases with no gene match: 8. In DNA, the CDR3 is TGCAGCGTTGGGCCTAGCGGGAGGGCCGGGGAGCAGTTCTTC. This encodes CSVGPSGRAGEQFF.

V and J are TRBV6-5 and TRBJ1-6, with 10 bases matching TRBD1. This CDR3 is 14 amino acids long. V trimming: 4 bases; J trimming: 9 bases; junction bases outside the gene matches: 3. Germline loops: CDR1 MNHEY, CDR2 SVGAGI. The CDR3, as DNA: TGTGCCAGCAGTTCGGGACAGGGGAGTTCACCCCTCCACTTT. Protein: CASSSGQGSSPLHF.

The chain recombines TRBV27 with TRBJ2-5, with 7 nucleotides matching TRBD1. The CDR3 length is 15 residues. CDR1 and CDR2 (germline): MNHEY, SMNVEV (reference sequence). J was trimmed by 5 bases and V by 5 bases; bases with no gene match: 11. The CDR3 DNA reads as TGTGCCAGCAGTCCAGGGGCAGGGGGATCCGAGACCCAGTACTTC. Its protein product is CASSPGAGGSETQYF.

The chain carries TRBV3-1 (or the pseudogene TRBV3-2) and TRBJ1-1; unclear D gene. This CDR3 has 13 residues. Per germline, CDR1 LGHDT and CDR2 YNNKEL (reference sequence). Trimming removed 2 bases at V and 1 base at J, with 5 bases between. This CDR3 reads CASSQIGNTEAFF. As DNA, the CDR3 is TGTGCCAGCAGCCAAATCGGGAACACTGAAGCTTTCTTT.

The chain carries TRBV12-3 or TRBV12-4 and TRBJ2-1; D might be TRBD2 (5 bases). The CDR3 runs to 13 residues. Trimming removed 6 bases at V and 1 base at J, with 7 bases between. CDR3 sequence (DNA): TGTGCCAGCAGAGGAGGATCCTACAATGAGCAGTTCTTC. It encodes CASRGGSYNEQFF.

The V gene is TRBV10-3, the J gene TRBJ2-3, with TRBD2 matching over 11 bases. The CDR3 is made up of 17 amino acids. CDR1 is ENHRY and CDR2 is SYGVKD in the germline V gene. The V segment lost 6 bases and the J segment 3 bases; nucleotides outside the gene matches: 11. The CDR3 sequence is CAIRNTGTSGGTDTQYF. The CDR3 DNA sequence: TGTGCCATCAGGAATACCGGGACTAGCGGTGGTACAGATACGCAGTATTTT.

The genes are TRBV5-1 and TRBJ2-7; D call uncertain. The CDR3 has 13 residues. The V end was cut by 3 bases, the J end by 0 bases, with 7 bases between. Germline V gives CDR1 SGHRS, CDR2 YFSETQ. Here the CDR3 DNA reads TGCGCCAGCAGCTATTATTCCTCCTACGAGCAGTACTTC. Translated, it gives CASSYYSSYEQYF.

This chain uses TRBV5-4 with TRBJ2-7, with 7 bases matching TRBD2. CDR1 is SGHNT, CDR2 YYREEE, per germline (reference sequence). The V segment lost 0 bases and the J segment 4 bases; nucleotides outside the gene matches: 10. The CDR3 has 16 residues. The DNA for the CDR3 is TGTGCCAGCAGCTTGGGAGGCGGGAGTGGGTTATACGAGCAGTACTTC. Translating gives CASSLGGGSGLYEQYF.

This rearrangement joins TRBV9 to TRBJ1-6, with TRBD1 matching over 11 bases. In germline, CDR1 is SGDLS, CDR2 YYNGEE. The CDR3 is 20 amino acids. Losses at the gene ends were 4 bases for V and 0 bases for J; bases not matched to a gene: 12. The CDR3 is CASSLTSGTGGLSYNSPLHF. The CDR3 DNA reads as TGTGCCAGCAGCCTTACTAGTGGGACAGGGGGACTCTCCTATAATTCACCCCTCCACTTT.

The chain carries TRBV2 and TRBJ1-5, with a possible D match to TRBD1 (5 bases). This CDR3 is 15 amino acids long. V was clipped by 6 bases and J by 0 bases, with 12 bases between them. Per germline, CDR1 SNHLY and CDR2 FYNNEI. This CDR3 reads CASSESGVSNQPQHF. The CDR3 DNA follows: TGTGCCAGCAGCGAATCGGGGGTTAGCAATCAGCCCCAGCATTTT. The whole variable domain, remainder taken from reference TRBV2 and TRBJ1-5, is EPEVTQTPSHQVTQMGQEVILRCVPISNHLYFYWYRQILGQKVEFLVSFYNNEISEKSEIFDDQFSVERPDGSNFTLKIRSTKLEDSAMYFCASSESGVSNQPQHFGDGTRLSIL.

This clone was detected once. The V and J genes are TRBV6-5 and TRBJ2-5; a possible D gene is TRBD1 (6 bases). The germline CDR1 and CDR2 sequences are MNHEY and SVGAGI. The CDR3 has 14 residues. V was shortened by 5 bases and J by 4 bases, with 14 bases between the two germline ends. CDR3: CASSLGQFLETQYF. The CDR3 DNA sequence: TGTGCCAGCAGTCTCGGACAGTTTTTAGAGACCCAGTACTTC.

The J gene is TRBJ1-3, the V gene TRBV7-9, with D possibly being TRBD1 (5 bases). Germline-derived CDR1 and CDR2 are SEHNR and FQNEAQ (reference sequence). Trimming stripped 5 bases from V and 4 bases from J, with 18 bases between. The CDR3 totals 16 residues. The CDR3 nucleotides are TGTGCCAGCAGCCCCACCTTATCCAGGGCGGGAAACACCATATATTTT. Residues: CASSPTLSRAGNTIYF. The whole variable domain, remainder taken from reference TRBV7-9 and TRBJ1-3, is DTGVSQNPRHKITKRGQNVTFRCDPISEHNRLYWYRQTLGQGPEFLTYFQNEAQLEKSRLLSDRFSAERPKGSFSTLEIQRTEQGDSAMYLCASSPTLSRAGNTIYFGEGSWLTVV.

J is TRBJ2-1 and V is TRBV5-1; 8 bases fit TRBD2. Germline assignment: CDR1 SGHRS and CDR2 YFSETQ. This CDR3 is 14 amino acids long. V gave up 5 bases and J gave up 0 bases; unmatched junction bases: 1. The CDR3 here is CASRLAVSYNEQFF. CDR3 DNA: TGCGCCAGCAGACTAGCGGTCTCCTACAATGAGCAGTTCTTC.

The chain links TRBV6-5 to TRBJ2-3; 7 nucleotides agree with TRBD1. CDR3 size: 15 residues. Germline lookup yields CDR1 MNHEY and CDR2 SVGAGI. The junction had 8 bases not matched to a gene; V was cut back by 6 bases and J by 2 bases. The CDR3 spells CASRPRDSYTDTQYF. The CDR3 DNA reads TGTGCCAGCAGACCCCGGGACAGCTACACAGATACGCAGTATTTT.

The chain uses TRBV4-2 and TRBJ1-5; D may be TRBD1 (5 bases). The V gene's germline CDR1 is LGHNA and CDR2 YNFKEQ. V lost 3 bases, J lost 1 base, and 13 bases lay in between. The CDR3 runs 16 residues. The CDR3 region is CASSQAFGGSNQPQHF. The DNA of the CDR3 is TGTGCCAGCAGCCAGGCTTTCGGGGGGAGCAATCAGCCCCAGCATTTT.

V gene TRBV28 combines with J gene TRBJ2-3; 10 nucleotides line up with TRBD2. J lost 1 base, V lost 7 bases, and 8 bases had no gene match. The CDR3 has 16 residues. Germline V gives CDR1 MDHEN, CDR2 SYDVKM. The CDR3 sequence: CASTQGLAGGTDTQYF. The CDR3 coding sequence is TGTGCCAGCACCCAAGGGCTAGCGGGAGGCACAGATACGCAGTATTTT.

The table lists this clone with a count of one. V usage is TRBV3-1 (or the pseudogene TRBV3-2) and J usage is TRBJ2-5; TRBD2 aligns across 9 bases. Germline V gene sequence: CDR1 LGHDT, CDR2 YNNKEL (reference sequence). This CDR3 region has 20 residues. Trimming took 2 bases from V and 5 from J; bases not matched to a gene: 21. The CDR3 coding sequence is TGTGCCAGCAGCCAATTGCCGGGACTAGCAACCTCGCCGGGATCGGAGACCCAGTACTTC. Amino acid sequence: CASSQLPGLATSPGSETQYF.

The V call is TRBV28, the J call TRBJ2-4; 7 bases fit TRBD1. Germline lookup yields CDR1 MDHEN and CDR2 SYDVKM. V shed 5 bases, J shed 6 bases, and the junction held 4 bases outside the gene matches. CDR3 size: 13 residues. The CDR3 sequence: CASSKQGLNIQYF. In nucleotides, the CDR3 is TGTGCCAGCAGTAAACAGGGGTTAAACATTCAGTACTTC.

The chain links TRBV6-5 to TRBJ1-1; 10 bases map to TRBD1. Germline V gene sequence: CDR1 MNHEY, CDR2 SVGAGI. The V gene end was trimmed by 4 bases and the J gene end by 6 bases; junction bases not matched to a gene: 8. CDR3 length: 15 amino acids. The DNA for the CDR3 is TGTGCCAGCAGTTTCCCCGGGACAGGGGACGCTGAAGCTTTCTTT. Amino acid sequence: CASSFPGTGDAEAFF.

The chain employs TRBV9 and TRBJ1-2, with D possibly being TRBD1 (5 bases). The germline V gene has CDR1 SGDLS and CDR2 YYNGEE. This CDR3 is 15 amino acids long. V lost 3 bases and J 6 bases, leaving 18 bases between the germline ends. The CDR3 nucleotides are TGTGCCAGCAGCGCCCGTAGCCAGGGATGGGATGGCTACACCTTC. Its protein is CASSARSQGWDGYTF.